This is a list of T cell receptor beta chains from one sample in a study of blood T cell repertoires in COVID-19. Assay used: immunoSEQ multiplex PCR; TCRdb lists only in-frame clones, some missing. The data show over 55,000 clones, with 70% to 85% seen just once and over 40% held by the top ten. The sequencing input was peripheral blood. The receptors were gathered from a human donor in a cohort sampled during active COVID-19. Each CDR3 is given with its conserved first and last residue. A D gene is named only where the DNA matches it firmly. Only part of the rows carry a size: once, few, many, or a class if the clone is expanded.

d_call j_call clone_size v_call cdr3_nt cdr3_aa
NA TRBJ1-3 NA TRBV7-3 TGTGCCAGCAGCTCCGGCGACAGCTCTGGAAACACCATATATTTT CASSSGDSSGNTIYF
TRBD2 TRBJ2-7 NA TRBV7-2 TGTGCCAGCAACCCTAGCGGGGCAACCTCCTACGAGCAGTACTTC CASNPSGATSYEQYF
NA TRBJ2-5 NA TRBV7-2 TGTGCCAGCAGCCCGTTCGGACTGCGTCAAGAGACCCAGTACTTC CASSPFGLRQETQYF
TRBD1 TRBJ1-1 NA TRBV2 TGTGCCATCGGGACAGGGAAGGGCACTGAAGCTTTCTTT CAIGTGKGTEAFF
NA TRBJ1-6 NA TRBV7-3 TGTGCCAGCAGCTTAGGAGGACGGGGTTCACCCCTCCACTTT CASSLGGRGSPLHF
TRBD2 TRBJ2-1 once TRBV7-2 TGTGCCAGCAGCCCCGGGGGGGCTTTATACAATGAGCAGTTCTTC CASSPGGALYNEQFF
TRBD1 TRBJ1-4 NA TRBV9 TGTGCCAGCAGCGTAACCGGCGGAAGGACAGGGGGGGAAGAAAAACTGTTTTTT CASSVTGGRTGGEEKLFF
TRBD1 TRBJ1-2 few TRBV7-2 TGTGCCAGCAGCGCGCGGACAGGGTACTATGGCTACACCTTC CASSARTGYYGYTF
NA TRBJ1-3 NA TRBV28 TGTGCCAGCAGCTTTTCAGGGGCCCTCTCTGGAAACACCATATATTTT CASSFSGALSGNTIYF
TRBD1 TRBJ1-1 NA TRBV7-2 TGTGCCAGCAGCTCGACAGGGGGCATAACTGAAGCTTTCTTT CASSSTGGITEAFF
NA TRBJ1-1 NA TRBV29-1 TGCAGCGTTGCGGTCACTGAAGCTTTCTTT CSVAVTEAFF
NA TRBJ1-3 NA TRBV11-2 TGTGCCAGCAGCCTCCTCCGTGATCCGCGGCTCTCTGGAAACACCATATATTTT CASSLLRDPRLSGNTIYF
NA TRBJ1-2 NA TRBV5-1 TGCGCCAGCAGCTTGGAGGGGGTTACGAACTATGGCTACACCTTC CASSLEGVTNYGYTF
NA TRBJ1-4 NA TRBV5-6 TGTGCCAGCAGCTTGGTTCTGTCTGAAAAACTGTTTTTT CASSLVLSEKLFF
TRBD1 TRBJ2-1 few TRBV2 TGTGCCAGCAGTGCGCATTTCCCCGGGACAGGGTACAATGAGCAGTTCTTC CASSAHFPGTGYNEQFF
NA TRBJ2-1 NA TRBV15 TGTGCCACCAGCAGAGATGGTAGGGGGAGCTCCTACAATGAGCAGTTCTTC CATSRDGRGSSYNEQFF
TRBD2 TRBJ2-1 NA TRBV5-4 TGTGCCAGCAGCGCAGGACTAGCGGGGTACAATGAGCAGTTCTTC CASSAGLAGYNEQFF